The clone carrying this TCR beta chain occurred once. The antigen is unknown. The data derive from a study of cytotoxic CD8 clonotypes in ibrutinib-treated CLL. Whole-study context: Outcomes included some 24 partial and 2 complete responses; after median approximately six years, 14 stayed remitted and some 12 progressed. A median 12 months of treatment, range 6 to 36, preceded the collection of response samples. General study results and limits: Clonality showed a rise at ibrutinib response that reversed toward baseline at progression. Baseline clonality, above age-matched healthy donor levels, tracked circulating CD8+ T-cell counts.

Here immunoSEQ multiplex PCR was the method, and the copy in TCRdb shows in-frame clones only, minus some. This repertoire shows 35,000 to 55,000 clones, 69% found once; its top ten account for roughly 13%. The CDR3 is 15 amino acids. V lost 4 bases and J 5 bases, leaving 19 bases between the germline ends. The germline CDR1 and CDR2 sequences are SGHRS and YFSETQ. The chain carries TRBV5-1 and TRBJ2-7; perhaps TRBD2 as D (6 bases). The clonotype was recovered from a human donor with chronic lymphocytic leukemia. Sequenced material: PBMCs, taken after 12 months of ibrutinib treatment. The CDR3 nucleotides read TGCGCCAGCAGCACGATCGGAGGGAATTTCCACGAGCAGTACTTC. The encoded protein is CASSTIGGNFHEQYF.